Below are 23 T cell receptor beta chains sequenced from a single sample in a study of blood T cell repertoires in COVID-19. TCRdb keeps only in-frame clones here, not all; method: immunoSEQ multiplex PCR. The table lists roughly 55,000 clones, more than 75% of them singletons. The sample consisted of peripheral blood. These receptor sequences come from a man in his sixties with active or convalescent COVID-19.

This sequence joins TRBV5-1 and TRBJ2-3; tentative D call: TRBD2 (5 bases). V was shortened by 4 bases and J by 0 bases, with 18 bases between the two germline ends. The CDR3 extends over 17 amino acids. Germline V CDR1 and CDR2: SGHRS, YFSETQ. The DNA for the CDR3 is TGCGCCAGCAGCGCCGAGGACTTTGGTGCTAGCACAGATACGCAGTATTTT. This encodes CASSAEDFGASTDTQYF.

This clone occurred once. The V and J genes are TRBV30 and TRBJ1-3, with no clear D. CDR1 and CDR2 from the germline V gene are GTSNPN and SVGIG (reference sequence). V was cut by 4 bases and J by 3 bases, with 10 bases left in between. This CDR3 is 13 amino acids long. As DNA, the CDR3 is TGTGCCTGGACGACAATGGTTGGAAACACCATATATTTT. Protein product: CAWTTMVGNTIYF.

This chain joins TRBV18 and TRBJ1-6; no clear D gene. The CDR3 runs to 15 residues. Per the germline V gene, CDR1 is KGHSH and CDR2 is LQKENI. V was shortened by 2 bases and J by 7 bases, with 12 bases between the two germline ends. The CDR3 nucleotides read TGTGCCAGCTCACCAACTGGCGGTTCCAATTCACCCCTCCACTTT. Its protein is CASSPTGGSNSPLHF.

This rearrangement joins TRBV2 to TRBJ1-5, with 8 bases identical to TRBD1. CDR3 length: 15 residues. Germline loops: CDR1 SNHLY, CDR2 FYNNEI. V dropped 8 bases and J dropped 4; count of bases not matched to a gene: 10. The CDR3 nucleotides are TGTGCCAGCCAGAGCGACAGGGGATTAAATCAGCCCCAGCATTTT. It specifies CASQSDRGLNQPQHF.

The CDR3 nucleotides read TGTGCCAGCAGCTTTACCGGGGGAGGGGCCGGAGAGACCCAGTACTTC. Translation: CASSFTGGGAGETQYF. The chain combines TRBV7-2 with TRBJ2-5, with 7 bases fitting TRBD2. Germline CDR1 and CDR2: SGHTA and FQGNSA. This CDR3 is 16 amino acids long. The V gene end was trimmed by 3 bases and the J gene end by 4 bases; junction bases not matched to a gene: 11.

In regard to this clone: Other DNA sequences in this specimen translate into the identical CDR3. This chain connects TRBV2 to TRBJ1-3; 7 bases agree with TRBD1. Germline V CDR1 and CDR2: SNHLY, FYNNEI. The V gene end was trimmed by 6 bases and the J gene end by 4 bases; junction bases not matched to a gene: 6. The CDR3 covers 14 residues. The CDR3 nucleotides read TGTGCCAGCAGGGCGACAGGGCCCGGAAACACCATATATTTT. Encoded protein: CASRATGPGNTIYF.

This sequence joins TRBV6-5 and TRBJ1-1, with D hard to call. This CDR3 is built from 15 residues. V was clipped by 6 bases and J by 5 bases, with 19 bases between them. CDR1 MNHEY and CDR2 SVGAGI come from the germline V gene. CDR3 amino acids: CASSPQGLLGTEAFF. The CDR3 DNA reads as TGTGCCAGCAGCCCCCAAGGACTTCTAGGGACTGAAGCTTTCTTT.

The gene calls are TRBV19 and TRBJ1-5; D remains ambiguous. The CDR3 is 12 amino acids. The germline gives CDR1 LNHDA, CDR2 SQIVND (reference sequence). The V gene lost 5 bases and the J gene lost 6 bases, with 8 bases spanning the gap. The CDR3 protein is CASSLPGQPQHF. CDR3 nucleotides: TGTGCCAGTAGTCTCCCCGGTCAGCCCCAGCATTTT.

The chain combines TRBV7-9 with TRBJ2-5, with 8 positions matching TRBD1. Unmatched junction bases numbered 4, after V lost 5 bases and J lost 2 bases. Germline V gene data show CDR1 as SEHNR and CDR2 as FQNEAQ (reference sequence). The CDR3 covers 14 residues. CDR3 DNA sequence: TGTGCCAGCAGCCAAAGGACAGGGCAAGAGACCCAGTACTTC. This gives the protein CASSQRTGQETQYF.

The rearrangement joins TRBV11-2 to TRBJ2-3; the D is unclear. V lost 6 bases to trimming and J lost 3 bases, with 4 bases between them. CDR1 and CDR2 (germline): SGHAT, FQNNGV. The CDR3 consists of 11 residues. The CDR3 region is CASSHTDTQYF. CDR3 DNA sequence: TGTGCCAGCAGTCATACAGATACGCAGTATTTT.

The CDR3 bases are TGTGCCACCAGTAGAAACAGGGTTAACACTGAAGCTTTCTTT. Translation gives CATSRNRVNTEAFF. The V gene is TRBV15, the J gene TRBJ1-1; a possible D gene is TRBD1 (6 bases). The V gene lost 6 bases and the J gene lost 2 bases, with 13 bases spanning the gap. From germline, CDR1 is LNHNV and CDR2 YYDKDF (reference sequence). CDR3 length equals 14 residues.

The CDR3 DNA reads as TGTGCCAGCAGCGTAGGTCCAGGGGGAAGCTCTGGAAACACCATATATTTT. The encoded protein is CASSVGPGGSSGNTIYF. This chain joins TRBV9 and TRBJ1-3; 7 bases map to TRBD1. Germline loops: CDR1 SGDLS, CDR2 YYNGEE. The CDR3 spans 17 residues. With V trimmed by 0 bases and J by 0 bases, 6 bases remained unmatched.

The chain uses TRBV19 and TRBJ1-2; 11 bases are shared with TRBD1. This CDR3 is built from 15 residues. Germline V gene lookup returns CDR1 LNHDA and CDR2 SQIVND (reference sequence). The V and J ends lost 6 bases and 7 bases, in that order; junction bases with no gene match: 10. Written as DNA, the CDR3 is TGTGCCAGTAGAACCGGGACAGGGGGATCGAGTGGCTACACCTTC. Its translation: CASRTGTGGSSGYTF.

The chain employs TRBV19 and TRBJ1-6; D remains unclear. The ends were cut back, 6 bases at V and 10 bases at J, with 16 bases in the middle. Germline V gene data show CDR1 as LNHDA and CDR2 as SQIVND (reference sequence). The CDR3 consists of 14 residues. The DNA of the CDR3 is TGTGCCAGTAGCGTCGGGGAAGTCTGGTCACCCCTCCACTTT. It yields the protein CASSVGEVWSPLHF.

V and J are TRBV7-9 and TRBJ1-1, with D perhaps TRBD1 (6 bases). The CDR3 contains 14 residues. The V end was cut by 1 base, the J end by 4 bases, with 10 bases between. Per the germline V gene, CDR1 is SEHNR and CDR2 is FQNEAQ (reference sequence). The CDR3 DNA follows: TGTGCCAGCAGCTTAGACAGGGTGAGCACTGAAGCTTTCTTT. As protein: CASSLDRVSTEAFF. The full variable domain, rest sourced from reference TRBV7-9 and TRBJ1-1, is DTGVSQNPRHKITKRGQNVTFRCDPISEHNRLYWYRQTLGQGPEFLTYFQNEAQLEKSRLLSDRFSAERPKGSFSTLEIQRTEQGDSAMYLCASSLDRVSTEAFFGQGTRLTVV.

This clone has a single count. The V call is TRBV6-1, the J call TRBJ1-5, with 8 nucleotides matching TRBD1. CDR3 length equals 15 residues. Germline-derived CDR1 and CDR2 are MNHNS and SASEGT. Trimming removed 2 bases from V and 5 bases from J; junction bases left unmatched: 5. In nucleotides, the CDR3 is TGTGCCAGCAGTGAATCAGGACAGGGTTATCAGCCCCAGCATTTT. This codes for CASSESGQGYQPQHF.

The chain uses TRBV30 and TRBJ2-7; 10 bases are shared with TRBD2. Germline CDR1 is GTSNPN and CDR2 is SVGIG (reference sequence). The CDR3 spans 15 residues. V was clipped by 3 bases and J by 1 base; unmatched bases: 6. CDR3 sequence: CAWRVAGGRSYEQYF. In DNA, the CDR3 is TGTGCCTGGAGAGTAGCGGGAGGTCGTTCCTACGAGCAGTACTTC.

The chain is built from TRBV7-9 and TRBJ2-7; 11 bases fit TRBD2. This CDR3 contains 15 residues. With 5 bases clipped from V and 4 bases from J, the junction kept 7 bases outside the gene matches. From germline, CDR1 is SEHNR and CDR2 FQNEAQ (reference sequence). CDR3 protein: CASSHAGTSGYEQYF. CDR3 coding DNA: TGTGCCAGCAGCCACGCCGGGACTAGCGGTTACGAGCAGTACTTC.

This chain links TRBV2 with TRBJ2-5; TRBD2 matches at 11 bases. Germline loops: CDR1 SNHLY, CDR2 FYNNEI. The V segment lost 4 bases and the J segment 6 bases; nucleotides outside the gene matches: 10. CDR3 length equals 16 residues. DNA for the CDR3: TGTGCCAGCAGTGCCTCAACTAGCGGGGGCGAAAAGACCCAGTACTTC. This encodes CASSASTSGGEKTQYF.

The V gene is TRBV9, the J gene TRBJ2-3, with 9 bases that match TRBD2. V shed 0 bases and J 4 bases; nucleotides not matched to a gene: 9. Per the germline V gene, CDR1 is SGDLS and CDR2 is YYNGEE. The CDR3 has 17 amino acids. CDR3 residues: CASSVAVSSGDADTQYF. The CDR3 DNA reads TGTGCCAGCAGCGTAGCGGTGTCTAGCGGGGATGCAGATACGCAGTATTTT.

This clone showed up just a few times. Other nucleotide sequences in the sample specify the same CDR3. CDR3 DNA sequence: TGTGCCAGCAGCGGACAGGGTTCAAACTATGGCTACACCTTC. Amino acid sequence: CASSGQGSNYGYTF. The V and J genes are TRBV6-2 or TRBV6-3 and TRBJ1-2; 8 nucleotides match TRBD1. The germline V gene encodes CDR1 MNHEY and CDR2 SVGEGT. The CDR3 consists of 14 residues. Trimming at V came to 6 bases and at J to 2 bases, leaving 5 bases not matched to a gene.

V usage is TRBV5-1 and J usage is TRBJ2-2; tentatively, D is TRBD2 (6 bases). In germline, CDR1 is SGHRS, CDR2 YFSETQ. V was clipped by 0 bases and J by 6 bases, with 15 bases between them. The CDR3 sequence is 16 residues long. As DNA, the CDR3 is TGCGCCAGCAGCTTGGTTCTAGCGAAAGTTCCCGGGGAGCTGTTTTTT. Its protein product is CASSLVLAKVPGELFF.

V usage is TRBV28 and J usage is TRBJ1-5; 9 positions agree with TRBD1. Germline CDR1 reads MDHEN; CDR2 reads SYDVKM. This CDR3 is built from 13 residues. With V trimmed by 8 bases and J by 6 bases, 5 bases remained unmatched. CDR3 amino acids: CASFTGGSQPQHF. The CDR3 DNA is TGTGCCAGCTTTACAGGGGGCTCTCAGCCCCAGCATTTT.